This is a list of T cell receptor beta chains from one sample in a study of T-cell memory formation after mild COVID-19. MiXCR, applied by TCRdb to the 5' RACE reads, yields one record per CDR3 protein. The sample holds 30,000 to 45,000 distinct CDR3 sequences; about an eighth are singletons and the top ten take 25% to 35%. The sample consisted of PBMCs or a T cell subset sorted from them (not recorded which). The receptor set was obtained from a man between 18 and 29 years old who had mild COVID-19 (a few samples of this study predate the infection). Cell type and time point are not known. Both conserved end residues are part of each CDR3. A D gene is named only where the DNA matches it firmly. A row's size may be missing; if present it is once, few, many or a size class.

>-|TRBV5-1|many|TRBJ2-1
TGCGCCAGCAGCTTGGCCCTACTCTCCTACAATGAGCAGTTCTTC
CASSLALLSYNEQFF
>-|TRBV7-9|many|TRBJ2-3
TGTGCCAGCAGCTTACCGCGGGTAACAGATACGCAGTATTTT
CASSLPRVTDTQYF
>-|TRBV5-1|many|TRBJ2-5
TGCGCCAGCAGCTGGATGGGCGAGGAGACCCAGTACTTC
CASSWMGEETQYF
>-|TRBV7-9|-|TRBJ2-7
TGTGCCAGCAGCTTAGTTCGCTACGAGCAGTACTTC
CASSLVRYEQYF
>TRBD1|TRBV7-6|-|TRBJ2-2
TGTGCCAGCAGCCCGCGTGGCGGGACAGGCCACACCGGGGAGCTGTTTTTT
CASSPRGGTGHTGELFF
>-|TRBV20-1|few|TRBJ1-5
TGCAGTGCTAGTCGGGGGGGAGGTAACAATCAGCCCCAGCATTTT
CSASRGGGNNQPQHF
>TRBD2|TRBV4-2|many|TRBJ2-7
TGTGCCAGCAGCCAAGGCTCCGGGGGGGAGTACTACGAGCAGTACTTC
CASSQGSGGEYYEQYF
>TRBD2|TRBV20-1|once|TRBJ2-7
TGCAGTGCTAGAGATCGACTAGCGACCTACGAGCAGTACTTC
CSARDRLATYEQYF
>-|TRBV7-2|many|TRBJ2-1
TGTGCCAGCAGCACCGACCGGGTCCCAGGCCATGAGCAGTTCTTC
CASSTDRVPGHEQFF
>-|TRBV7-2|-|TRBJ1-2
TGTGCCAGCAGCTTAGGGACAGAAGTTAACTATGGCTACACCTTC
CASSLGTEVNYGYTF
>-|TRBV7-3|many|TRBJ2-3
TGTGCCAGCAGCCCATCAGGGTCGTTCGGGGATACGCAGTATTTT
CASSPSGSFGDTQYF
>-|TRBV7-3|many|TRBJ1-5
TGTGCCAGCAGCTTATTAGGGCAGCCCCAGCATTTT
CASSLLGQPQHF
>-|TRBV20-1|many|TRBJ2-3
TGCAGTGCTCCAGGCGGGGTCTCAGATACGCAGTATTTT
CSAPGGVSDTQYF
>-|TRBV2|-|TRBJ2-1
TGTGCCAGCAGGGACCAGGGGAGGGGTGGTGAGCAGTTCTTC
CASRDQGRGGEQFF
>TRBD1|TRBV18|many|TRBJ1-1
TGTGCCAGCTCTCCGCCCCCGGGACAGCTACCCGGAGGGAACACTGAAGCTTTCTTT
CASSPPPGQLPGGNTEAFF
>-|TRBV7-6|few|TRBJ2-5
TGTGCCAGCTTAGGGGAGACCCAGTACTTC
CASLGETQYF
>TRBD2|TRBV20-1|-|TRBJ2-5
TGCAGTGCTAGAGGCCCCACTAGCGAAGAGACCCAGTACTTC
CSARGPTSEETQYF
>-|TRBV7-9|many|TRBJ1-3
TGTGCCAGCAGCTACAGGTTTTACTCTGGAAACACCATATATTTT
CASSYRFYSGNTIYF
>-|TRBV7-2|-|TRBJ2-5
TGTGCCAGCAGTTTCGGATACCAAGAGACCCAGTACTTC
CASSFGYQETQYF
>-|TRBV4-2|many|TRBJ1-6
TGTGCCAGCAGCCAAGGGGGGGGGGTCAACTCACCCCTCCACTTT
CASSQGGGVNSPLHF
>-|TRBV5-6|many|TRBJ2-3
TGTGCCAGCAGCTTGACTAGAACAGATACGCAGTATTTT
CASSLTRTDTQYF
>TRBD1|TRBV6-2/TRBV6-3|many|TRBJ2-5
TGTGCCAGCAGTTACGAGACAGGGGCCTACCAAGAGACCCAGTACTTC
CASSYETGAYQETQYF
>TRBD2|TRBV5-1|many|TRBJ2-1
TGCGCCAGCAGCTTGTTGGTAGCGGGATCCTACAATGAGCAGTTCTTC
CASSLLVAGSYNEQFF
>-|TRBV2|many|TRBJ1-5
TGTGCCAGCAGCCCGGTTGGCAAAGATCAGCCCCAGCATTTT
CASSPVGKDQPQHF
>-|TRBV7-2|many|TRBJ1-3
TGTGCCAGCAGCTTAACCGCCGCGGGGGGAGACACCATATATTTT
CASSLTAAGGDTIYF
>-|TRBV4-1|many|TRBJ1-5
TGCGCCAGCAGCCAGAGACACGTTAGCAATCAGCCCCAGCATTTT
CASSQRHVSNQPQHF
>-|TRBV5-4|many|TRBJ1-2
TGTGCCAGCAGCTTGGCCACGACCATATACTATGGCTACACCTTC
CASSLATTIYYGYTF
>-|TRBV5-1|many|TRBJ2-5
TGCGCCAGCAACGACAGGAAAGAGACCCAGTACTTC
CASNDRKETQYF
>TRBD1|TRBV7-3|many|TRBJ2-3
TGTGCCAGCAGCGATCTTCCCGGACAGGGATTAGATACGCAGTATTTT
CASSDLPGQGLDTQYF
>-|TRBV28|many|TRBJ2-5
TGTGCCAGCAGTTTCCCAGGTCGGGAGACCCAGTACTTC
CASSFPGRETQYF
>-|TRBV5-1|many|TRBJ1-1
TGCGCCAGCAGCTTTGCGACGGCGAACACTGAAGCTTTCTTT
CASSFATANTEAFF